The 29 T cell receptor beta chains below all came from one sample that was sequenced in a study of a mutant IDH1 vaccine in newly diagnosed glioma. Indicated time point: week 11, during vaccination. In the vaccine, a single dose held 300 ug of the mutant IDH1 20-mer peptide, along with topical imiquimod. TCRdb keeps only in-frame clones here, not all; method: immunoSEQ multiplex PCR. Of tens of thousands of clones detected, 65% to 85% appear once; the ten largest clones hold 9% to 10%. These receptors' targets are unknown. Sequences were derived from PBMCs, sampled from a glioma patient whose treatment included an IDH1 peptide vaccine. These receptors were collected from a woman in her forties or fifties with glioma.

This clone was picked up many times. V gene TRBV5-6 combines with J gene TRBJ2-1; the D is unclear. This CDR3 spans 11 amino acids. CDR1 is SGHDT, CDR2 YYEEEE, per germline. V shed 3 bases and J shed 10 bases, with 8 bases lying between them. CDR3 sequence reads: CASSSGWEQFF. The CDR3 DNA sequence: TGTGCCAGCAGCTCGGGTTGGGAGCAGTTCTTC. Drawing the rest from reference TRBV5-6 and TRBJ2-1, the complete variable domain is DAGVTQSPTHLIKTRGQQVTLRCSPKSGHDTVSWYQQALGQGPQFIFQYYEEEERQRGNFPDRFSGHQFPNYSSELNVNALLLGDSALYLCASSSGWEQFFGPGTRLTVL.

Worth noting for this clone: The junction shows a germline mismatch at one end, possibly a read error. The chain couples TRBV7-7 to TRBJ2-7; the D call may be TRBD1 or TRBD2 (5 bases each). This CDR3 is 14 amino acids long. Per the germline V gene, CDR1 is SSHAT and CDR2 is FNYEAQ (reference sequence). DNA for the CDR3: TGTGCTAGCAGCGAGGGGCTACTTACCTACGAGCAGTACTTC. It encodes CASSEGLLTYEQYF.

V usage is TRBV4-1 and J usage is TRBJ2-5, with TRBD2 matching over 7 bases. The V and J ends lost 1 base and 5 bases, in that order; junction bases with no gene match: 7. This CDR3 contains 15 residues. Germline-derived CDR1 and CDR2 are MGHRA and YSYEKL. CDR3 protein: CASSQAPGGGETQYF. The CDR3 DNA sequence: TGCGCCAGCAGCCAAGCTCCGGGGGGTGGGGAGACCCAGTACTTC.

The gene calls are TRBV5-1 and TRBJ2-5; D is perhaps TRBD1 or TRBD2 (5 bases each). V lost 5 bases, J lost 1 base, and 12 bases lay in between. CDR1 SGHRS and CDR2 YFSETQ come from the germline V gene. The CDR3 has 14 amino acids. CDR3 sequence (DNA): TGCGCCAGCAGACAGGCGGGTACCCAAGAGACCCAGTACTTC. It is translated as CASRQAGTQETQYF.

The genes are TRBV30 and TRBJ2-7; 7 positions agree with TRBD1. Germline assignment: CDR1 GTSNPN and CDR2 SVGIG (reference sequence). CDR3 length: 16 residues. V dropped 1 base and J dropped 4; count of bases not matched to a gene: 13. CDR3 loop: CAWSAIPDRSQYEQYF. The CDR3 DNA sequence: TGTGCCTGGAGTGCGATCCCGGACAGGTCCCAGTACGAGCAGTACTTC. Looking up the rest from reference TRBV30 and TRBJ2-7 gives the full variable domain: SQTIHQWPATLVQPVGSPLSLECTVEGTSNPNLYWYRQAAGRGLQLLFYSVGIGQISSEVPQNLSASRPQDRQFILSSKKLLLSDSGFYLCAWSAIPDRSQYEQYFGPGTRLTVT.

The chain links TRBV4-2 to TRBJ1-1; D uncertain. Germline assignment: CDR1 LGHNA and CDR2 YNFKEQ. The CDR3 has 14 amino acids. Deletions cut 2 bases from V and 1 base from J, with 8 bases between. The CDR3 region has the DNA TGTGCCAGCAGCCAACCGGACGGGAACACTGAAGCTTTCTTT. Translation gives CASSQPDGNTEAFF.

This chain's CDR3 is CASSDEGYGYTF. The CDR3 coding sequence is TGTGCCAGCAGCGACGAGGGCTATGGCTACACCTTC. V gene TRBV11-3 combines with J gene TRBJ1-2; no clear D. Trimming stripped 5 bases from V and 4 bases from J, with 8 bases between. Germline CDR1 and CDR2: SGHNT and YENEEA. The CDR3 has 12 amino acids.

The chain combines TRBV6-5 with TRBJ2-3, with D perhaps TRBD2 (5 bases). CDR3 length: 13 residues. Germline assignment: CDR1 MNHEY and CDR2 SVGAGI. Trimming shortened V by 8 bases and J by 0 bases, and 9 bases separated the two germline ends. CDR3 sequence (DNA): TGTGCCAGCCAACTAGACAGCACAGATACGCAGTATTTT. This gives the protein CASQLDSTDTQYF.

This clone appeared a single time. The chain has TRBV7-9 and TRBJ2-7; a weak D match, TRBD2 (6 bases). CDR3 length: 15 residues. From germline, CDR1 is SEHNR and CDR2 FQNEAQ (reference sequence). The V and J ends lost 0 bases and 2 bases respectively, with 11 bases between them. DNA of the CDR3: TGTGCCAGCAGCTTAGCCGGCGGAGGGGCCTACGAGCAGTACTTC. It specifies CASSLAGGGAYEQYF.

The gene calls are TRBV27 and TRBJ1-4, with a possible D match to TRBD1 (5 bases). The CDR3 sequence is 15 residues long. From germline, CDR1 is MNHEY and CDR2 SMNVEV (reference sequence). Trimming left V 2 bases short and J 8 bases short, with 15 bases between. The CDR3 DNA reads TGTGCCAGCAGTTTAAGGGGCAGGGTAGGAGAAAAACTGTTTTTT. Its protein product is CASSLRGRVGEKLFF.

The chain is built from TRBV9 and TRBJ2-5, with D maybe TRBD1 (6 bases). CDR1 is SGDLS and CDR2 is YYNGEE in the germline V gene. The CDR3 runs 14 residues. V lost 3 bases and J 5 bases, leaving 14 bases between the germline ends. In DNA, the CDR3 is TGTGCCAGCAGCGCAGGGACACCCGCGGAGACCCAGTACTTC. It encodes CASSAGTPAETQYF.

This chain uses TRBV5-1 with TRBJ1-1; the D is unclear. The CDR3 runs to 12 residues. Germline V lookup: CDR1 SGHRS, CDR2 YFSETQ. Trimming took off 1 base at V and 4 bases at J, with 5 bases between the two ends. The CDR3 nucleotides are TGCGCCAGCAGCTTGAGCCCCACTGAAGCTTTCTTT. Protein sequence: CASSLSPTEAFF.

The CDR3 loop is CSAEGQGAFF. The CDR3 DNA is TGCAGCGCAGAGGGACAGGGTGCTTTCTTT. The chain joins TRBV29-1 to TRBJ1-1; 9 positions agree with TRBD1. The CDR3 consists of 10 residues. Germline V gives CDR1 SQVTM, CDR2 ANQGSEA. Germline trimming cut 7 bases from V and 11 bases from J; bases unmatched to any gene: 5.

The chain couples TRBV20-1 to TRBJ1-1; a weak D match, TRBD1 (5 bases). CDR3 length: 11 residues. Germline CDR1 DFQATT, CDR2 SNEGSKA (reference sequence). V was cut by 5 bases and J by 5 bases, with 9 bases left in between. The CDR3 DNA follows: TGCAGTGCTGGGGGAAGGACTGAAGCTTTCTTT. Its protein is CSAGGRTEAFF.

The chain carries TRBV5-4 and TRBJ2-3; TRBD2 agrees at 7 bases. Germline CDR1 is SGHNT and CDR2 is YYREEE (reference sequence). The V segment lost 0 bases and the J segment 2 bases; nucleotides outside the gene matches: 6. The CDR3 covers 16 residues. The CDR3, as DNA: TGTGCCAGCAGCTTGGGAGGTCTAGCGGACACAGATACGCAGTATTTT. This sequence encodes CASSLGGLADTDTQYF.

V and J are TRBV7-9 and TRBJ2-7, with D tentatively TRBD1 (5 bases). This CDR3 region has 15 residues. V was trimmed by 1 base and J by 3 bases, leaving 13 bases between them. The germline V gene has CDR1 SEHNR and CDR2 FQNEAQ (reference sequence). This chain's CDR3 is CASSLDQGWVYEQYF. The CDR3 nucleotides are TGTGCCAGCAGCTTAGACCAGGGATGGGTCTACGAGCAGTACTTC.

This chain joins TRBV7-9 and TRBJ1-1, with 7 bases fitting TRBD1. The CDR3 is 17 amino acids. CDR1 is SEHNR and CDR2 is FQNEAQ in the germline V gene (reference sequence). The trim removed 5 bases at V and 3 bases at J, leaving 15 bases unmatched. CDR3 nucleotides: TGTGCCAGCAGCCCCCGACAGGGCACGGTCTTGCACACTGAAGCTTTCTTT. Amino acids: CASSPRQGTVLHTEAFF. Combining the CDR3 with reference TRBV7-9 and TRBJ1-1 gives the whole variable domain DTGVSQNPRHKITKRGQNVTFRCDPISEHNRLYWYRQTLGQGPEFLTYFQNEAQLEKSRLLSDRFSAERPKGSFSTLEIQRTEQGDSAMYLCASSPRQGTVLHTEAFFGQGTRLTVV.

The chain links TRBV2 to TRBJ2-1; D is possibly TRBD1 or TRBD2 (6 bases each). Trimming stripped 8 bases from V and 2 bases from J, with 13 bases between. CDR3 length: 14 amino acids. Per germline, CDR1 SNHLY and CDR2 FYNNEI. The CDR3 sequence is CASPKGEAYNEQFF. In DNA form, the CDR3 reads TGTGCCAGCCCAAAGGGGGAGGCCTACAATGAGCAGTTCTTC. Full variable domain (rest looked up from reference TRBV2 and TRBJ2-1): EPEVTQTPSHQVTQMGQEVILRCVPISNHLYFYWYRQILGQKVEFLVSFYNNEISEKSEIFDDQFSVERPDGSNFTLKIRSTKLEDSAMYFCASPKGEAYNEQFFGPGTRLTVL.

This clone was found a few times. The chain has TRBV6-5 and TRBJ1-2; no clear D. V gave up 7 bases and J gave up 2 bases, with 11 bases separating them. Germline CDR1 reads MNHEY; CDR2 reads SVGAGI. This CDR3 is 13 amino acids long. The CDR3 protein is CASKNPGNYGYTF. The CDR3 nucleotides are TGTGCCAGCAAGAACCCGGGGAACTATGGCTACACCTTC.

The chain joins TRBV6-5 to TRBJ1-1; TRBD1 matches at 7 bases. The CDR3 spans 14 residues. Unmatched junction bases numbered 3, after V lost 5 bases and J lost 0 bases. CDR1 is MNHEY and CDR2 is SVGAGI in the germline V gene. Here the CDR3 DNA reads TGTGCCAGCAGTCGGGACAGTCTGAACACTGAAGCTTTCTTT. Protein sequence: CASSRDSLNTEAFF.

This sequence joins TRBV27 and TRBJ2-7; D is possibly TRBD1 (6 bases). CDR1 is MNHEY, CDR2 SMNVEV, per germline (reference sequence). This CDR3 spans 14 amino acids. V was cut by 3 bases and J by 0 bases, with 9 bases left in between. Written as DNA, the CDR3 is TGTGCCAGCAGTTTTAGGGGGTCCTCCTACGAGCAGTACTTC. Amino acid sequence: CASSFRGSSYEQYF.

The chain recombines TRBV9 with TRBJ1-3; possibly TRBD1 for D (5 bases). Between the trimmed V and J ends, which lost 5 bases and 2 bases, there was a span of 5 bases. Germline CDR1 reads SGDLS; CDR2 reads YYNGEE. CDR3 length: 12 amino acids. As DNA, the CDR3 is TGTGCCAGCAGGGGGGCTGGAAACACCATATATTTT. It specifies CASRGAGNTIYF.

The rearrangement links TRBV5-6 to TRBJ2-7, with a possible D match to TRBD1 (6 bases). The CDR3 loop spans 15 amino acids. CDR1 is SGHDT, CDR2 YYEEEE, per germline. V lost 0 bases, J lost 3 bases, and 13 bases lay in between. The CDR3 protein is CASSLVGDKLYEQYF. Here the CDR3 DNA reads TGTGCCAGCAGCTTGGTGGGGGACAAACTCTACGAGCAGTACTTC. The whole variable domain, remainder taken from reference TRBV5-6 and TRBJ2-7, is DAGVTQSPTHLIKTRGQQVTLRCSPKSGHDTVSWYQQALGQGPQFIFQYYEEEERQRGNFPDRFSGHQFPNYSSELNVNALLLGDSALYLCASSLVGDKLYEQYFGPGTRLTVT.

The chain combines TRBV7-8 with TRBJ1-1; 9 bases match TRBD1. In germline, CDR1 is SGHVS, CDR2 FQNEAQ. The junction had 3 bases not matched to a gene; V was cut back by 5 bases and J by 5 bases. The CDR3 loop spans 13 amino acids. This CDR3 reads CASSPGQGTEAFF. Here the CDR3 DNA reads TGTGCCAGCAGCCCGGGACAGGGTACTGAAGCTTTCTTT. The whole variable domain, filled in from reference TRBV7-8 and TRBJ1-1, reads GAGVSQSPRYKVAKRGQDVALRCDPISGHVSLFWYQQALGQGPEFLTYFQNEAQLDKSGLPSDRFFAERPEGSVSTLKIQRTQQEDSAVYLCASSPGQGTEAFFGQGTRLTVV.

The CDR3 is CASSSGGRGYTF. CDR3 nucleotide sequence: TGTGCCAGCAGTTCAGGGGGGCGAGGCTACACCTTC. The chain joins TRBV27 to TRBJ1-2, with 7 bases aligning to TRBD1. CDR3 length: 12 amino acids. V lost 4 bases, J lost 8 bases, and 4 bases stayed unmatched. Germline values: CDR1 MNHEY, CDR2 SMNVEV (reference sequence).

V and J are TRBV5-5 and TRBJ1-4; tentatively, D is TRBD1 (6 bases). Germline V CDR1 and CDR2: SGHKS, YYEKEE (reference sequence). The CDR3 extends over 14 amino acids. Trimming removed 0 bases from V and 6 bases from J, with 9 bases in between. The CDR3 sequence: CASSLEGTYEKLFF. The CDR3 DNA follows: TGTGCCAGCAGCTTGGAAGGGACATATGAAAAACTGTTTTTT. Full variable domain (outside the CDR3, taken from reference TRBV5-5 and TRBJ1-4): DAGVTQSPTHLIKTRGQQVTLRCSPISGHKSVSWYQQVLGQGPQFIFQYYEKEERGRGNFPDRFSARQFPNYSSELNVNALLLGDSALYLCASSLEGTYEKLFFGSGTQLSVL.

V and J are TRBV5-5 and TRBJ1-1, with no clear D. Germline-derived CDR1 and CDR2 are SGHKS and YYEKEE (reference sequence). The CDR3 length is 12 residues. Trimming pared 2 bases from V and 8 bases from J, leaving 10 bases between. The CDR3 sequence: CASSFMNREAFF. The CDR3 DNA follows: TGTGCCAGCAGCTTCATGAATCGGGAAGCTTTCTTT.

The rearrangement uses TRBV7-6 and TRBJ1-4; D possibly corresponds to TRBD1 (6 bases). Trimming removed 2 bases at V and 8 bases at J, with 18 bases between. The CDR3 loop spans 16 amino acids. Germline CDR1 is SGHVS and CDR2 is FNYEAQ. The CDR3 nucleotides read TGTGCCAGCAGCTTAATTGCGTGGGACAATCGGGAAAAACTGTTTTTT. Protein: CASSLIAWDNREKLFF.

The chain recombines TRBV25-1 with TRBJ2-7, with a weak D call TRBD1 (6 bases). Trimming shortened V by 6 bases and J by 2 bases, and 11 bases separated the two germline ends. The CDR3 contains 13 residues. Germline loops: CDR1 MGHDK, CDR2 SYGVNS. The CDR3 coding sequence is TGTGCCAGCAGCCTTGGGGGCACCTACGAGCAGTACTTC. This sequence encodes CASSLGGTYEQYF.